This is a list of T cell receptor beta chains from one sample in a study of shared clonotypes between healthy human individuals. Sequencing used immunoSEQ multiplex PCR; TCRdb keeps in-frame clones, though not all of them. The repertoire has around 560,000 clones, approximately 95% of them found once; the top ten carry over 0.1%. Sequences were obtained from naive CD8+ T cells sorted from blood. The receptor set was obtained from a woman in her twenties or thirties in good health. Both conserved end residues are part of each CDR3. The order of the fields is clone size, D gene, J gene, V gene, CDR3 DNA, CDR3 protein. D genes are given only for firm matches. Part of the rows lack a size; the others show once, few, many or a class for expanded clones.

>-|-|TRBJ2-1|TRBV13
TGTGCCAGCAGCTGCCGGGACTTCGGAGTAAATGAGCAGTTCTTC
CASSCRDFGVNEQFF
>-|-|TRBJ2-1|TRBV7-9
TGTGCCAGCAGCTTCTTGGTAGGGGCTTCCAGCTCCTACAATGAGCAGTTCTTC
CASSFLVGASSSYNEQFF
>-|-|TRBJ2-7|TRBV7-6
TGTGCCAGCAGCTTACCCGGCTCCTACGAGCAGTACTTC
CASSLPGSYEQYF
>-|-|TRBJ2-7|TRBV11-2
TGTGCCAGCAGCTTAGTAAGGGACCCAGACTCCTACGAGCAGTACTTC
CASSLVRDPDSYEQYF
>-|-|TRBJ2-7|TRBV27
TGTGCCAGCAGTTTATCCCGGGGACGAGTTTACGAGCAGTACTTC
CASSLSRGRVYEQYF
>-|-|TRBJ2-3|TRBV7-9
TGTGCCAGCAGCTTAGTTGCGGGTTCCACAGATACGCAGTATTTT
CASSLVAGSTDTQYF
>-|-|TRBJ2-3|TRBV19
TGTGCCAGTAGTATAGGTGGACCAGGGCCAGATACGCAGTATTTT
CASSIGGPGPDTQYF
>-|-|TRBJ2-7|TRBV27
TGTGCCAGCACCGACCGGGACCCGAGCTACGAGCAGTACTTC
CASTDRDPSYEQYF
>-|-|TRBJ2-5|TRBV19
TGTGCCAGTGGTTTGGTGGGGCAAGAGACCCAGTACTTC
CASGLVGQETQYF
>-|-|TRBJ1-2|TRBV28
TGTGCCAGCAGTCATCATGGTTGGGGGGCCCACTATGGCTACACCTTC
CASSHHGWGAHYGYTF
>-|-|TRBJ2-1|TRBV5-6
TGTGCCAGCAGCCGTGGGACCGTGGTGAATGAGCAGTTCTTC
CASSRGTVVNEQFF
>once|-|TRBJ1-5|TRBV27
TGTGCCAGCAGTTTAGGGGGGGGAAATCAGCCCCAGCATTTT
CASSLGGGNQPQHF
>-|-|TRBJ2-1|TRBV27
TGTGCCAGCAGTTTTTGGGGGAGTGAGCAGTTCTTC
CASSFWGSEQFF
>-|-|TRBJ1-5|TRBV27
TGTGCCAGCAGTTCAGTTGGTGGGGTGGGAAGCAATCAGCCCCAGCATTTT
CASSSVGGVGSNQPQHF
>-|-|TRBJ2-2|TRBV19
TGTGCCAGTAGCGGCGCGGACACCGGGGAGCTGTTTTTT
CASSGADTGELFF
>once|-|TRBJ1-3|TRBV19
TGTGCCAGCAAGGGAAACACCATATATTTT
CASKGNTIYF
>-|-|TRBJ2-3|TRBV27
TGTGCCAGCCGGTCGGGGAGTGGCACAGATACGCAGTATTTT
CASRSGSGTDTQYF
>-|TRBD2|TRBJ2-7|TRBV2
TGTGCCAGCATCGGGACTAGCCCCTACGAGCAGTACTTC
CASIGTSPYEQYF
>-|TRBD2|TRBJ2-5|TRBV4-1
TGCGCCAGCAGCCAAGATCGGACTAGCCTGGTAGAGACCCAGTACTTC
CASSQDRTSLVETQYF
>-|-|TRBJ2-7|TRBV28
TGTGCCAGCAGCCCCATAAGCTCCTACGAGCAGTACTTC
CASSPISSYEQYF
>-|TRBD2|TRBJ2-7|TRBV5-6
TGTGCCAGCAGCCAACTACTAGCGGGAGGGAACGAGCAGTACTTC
CASSQLLAGGNEQYF
>-|TRBD1|TRBJ2-2|TRBV6-1
TGTGCCAGCCGGGACAGAAACACCGGGGAGCTGTTTTTT
CASRDRNTGELFF
>-|-|TRBJ2-7|TRBV5-6
TGTGCCAGCAGCGTAGATTACGAGCAGTACTTC
CASSVDYEQYF
>-|TRBD1|TRBJ2-7|TRBV7-9
TGTGCCATCGGGACAGTCTACGAGCAGTACTTC
CAIGTVYEQYF
>-|-|TRBJ1-1|TRBV7-3
TGTGCCAGCAGCTCCTCGGATCTTACAGGGCTAGCTGAAGCTTTCTTT
CASSSSDLTGLAEAFF
>-|-|TRBJ2-1|TRBV5-4
TGTGCCAGCAGCTCAAACAATGAGCAGTTCTTC
CASSSNNEQFF
>-|-|TRBJ2-7|TRBV19
TGTGCCAGTAGTTCGGGGGGCCCATACGAGCAGTACTTC
CASSSGGPYEQYF
>-|-|TRBJ2-1|TRBV16
TGTGCCAGCAGTACCGGCCCAGGTAACAATGAGCAGTTCTTC
CASSTGPGNNEQFF
>-|-|TRBJ2-7|TRBV28
TGTGCCAGCAGTTTAGTAGGTGGGGCCTACGAGCAGTACTTC
CASSLVGGAYEQYF
>-|TRBD2|TRBJ2-7|TRBV7-8
TGTGCCAGCAGCCTCTTGCGGGAGCAGTCTGACGAGCAGTACTTC
CASSLLREQSDEQYF
>-|-|TRBJ1-3|TRBV7-9
TGTGCCAGCAGCGCCCCCGGGGGCCGTCCTGGAAACACCATATATTTT
CASSAPGGRPGNTIYF
>-|-|TRBJ2-6|TRBV28
TGTGCCAGCAGTGCTATAAACTCTGGGGCCAACGTCCTGACTTTC
CASSAINSGANVLTF
>-|-|TRBJ2-2|TRBV15
TGTGCCACCAGCTTCGGAGGGGACTTAGCGAGGAACACCGGGGAGCTGTTTTTT
CATSFGGDLARNTGELFF
>once|-|TRBJ2-7|TRBV29-1
TGCAGCGTTACCCCTCCGGGACGGAGCTACGAGCAGTACTTC
CSVTPPGRSYEQYF
>-|-|TRBJ1-5|TRBV28
TGTGCCAGCAGCTTTGGGGAGCTGCCCCAGCATTTT
CASSFGELPQHF
>-|TRBD1|TRBJ1-1|TRBV19
TGTGCCAGTACAACGGGACAGGAAAACACTGAAGCTTTCTTT
CASTTGQENTEAFF
>-|TRBD2|TRBJ2-1|TRBV6-5
TGTGCCAGCAGTTACGGGACTAGCCTCTACAATGAGCAGTTCTTC
CASSYGTSLYNEQFF
>-|-|TRBJ2-2|TRBV11-1
TGTGCCAGCAGCTTCCGTGAGCCGGCGTACACCGGGGAGCTGTTTTTT
CASSFREPAYTGELFF
>-|-|TRBJ2-7|TRBV11-2
TGTGCCAGCAGCCCCGGTCGGTATGGGGGCTACGAGCAGTACTTC
CASSPGRYGGYEQYF
>-|TRBD1|TRBJ1-4|TRBV4-2
TGTGCCAGCAGCCCGGAGACAGGGGGCGATGAAAAACTGTTTTTT
CASSPETGGDEKLFF
>-|TRBD1|TRBJ1-1|TRBV5-5
TGTGCCAGCAGACTAGAACAGGGGACTGAAGCTTTCTTT
CASRLEQGTEAFF
>-|TRBD2|TRBJ2-3|TRBV5-5
TGTGCCAGCAGCTTGGACCCTAGCGGGTACACAGATACGCAGTATTTT
CASSLDPSGYTDTQYF
>-|-|TRBJ2-1|TRBV4-1
TGCGCCAGCAGCCAAGTTTTTGGTGAGGTTTACGAGCAGTTCTTC
CASSQVFGEVYEQFF
>-|-|TRBJ2-7|TRBV6-5
TGTGCCAGCAGTTACGGCGGCAGGCGGGACGAGCAGTACTTC
CASSYGGRRDEQYF
>-|-|TRBJ2-6|TRBV19
TGTGCCAGTAGTCCCCAAGTCTCTGGGGCCAACGTCCTGACTTTC
CASSPQVSGANVLTF
>-|TRBD1|TRBJ1-2|TRBV4-1
TGCGCCAGCAGCCAAGGTCAGGGTGGAGGACAGGGGTTCTATGGCTACACCTTC
CASSQGQGGGQGFYGYTF
>-|-|TRBJ2-7|TRBV6-6
TGTGCCAGCAGCCCCGAGTCCTACGAGCAGTACTTC
CASSPESYEQYF
>-|-|TRBJ2-7|TRBV27
TGTGCCAGCAGCCTTATAACCCACTACGAGCAGTACTTC
CASSLITHYEQYF
>-|TRBD2|TRBJ2-1|TRBV11-2
TGTGCCAGCAGCCTGGGGACTAGCGGGAGTATCTATGAGCAGTTCTTC
CASSLGTSGSIYEQFF
>-|-|TRBJ2-5|TRBV28
TGTGCCAGCATCTATCAAGGGACCCAGTACTTC
CASIYQGTQYF
>-|TRBD2|TRBJ2-3|TRBV7-6
TGTGCCAGCAGCTCAAAAGCGGGAGAGGGATTAGATACGCAGTATTTT
CASSSKAGEGLDTQYF
>-|-|TRBJ2-1|TRBV27
TGTGCCAGCAGTATTCGGACGGATCGAGGGATTGAGCAGTTCTTC
CASSIRTDRGIEQFF
>-|TRBD1|TRBJ2-7|TRBV4-1
TGCGCCAGCAGCCAAGAGGGGACAGGGCGCTACGAGCAGTACTTC
CASSQEGTGRYEQYF
>-|-|TRBJ2-1|TRBV7-9
TGTGCCAGCAGCTTAGTAGGGAATGAGCAGTTCTTC
CASSLVGNEQFF
>-|-|TRBJ1-4|TRBV6-6
TGTGCCAGCAGTACGACAGTGGATAATGAAAAACTGTTTTTT
CASSTTVDNEKLFF